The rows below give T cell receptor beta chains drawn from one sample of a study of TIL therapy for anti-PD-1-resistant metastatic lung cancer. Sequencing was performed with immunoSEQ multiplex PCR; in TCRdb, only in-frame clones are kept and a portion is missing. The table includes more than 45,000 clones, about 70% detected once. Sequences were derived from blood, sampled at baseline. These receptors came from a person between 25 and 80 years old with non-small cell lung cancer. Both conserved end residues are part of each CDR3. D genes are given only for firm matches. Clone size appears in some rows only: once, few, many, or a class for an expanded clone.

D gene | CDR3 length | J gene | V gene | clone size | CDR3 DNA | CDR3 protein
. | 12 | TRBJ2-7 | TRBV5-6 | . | TGTGCCAGCAGCCTTAACCACTACGAGCAGTACTTC | CASSLNHYEQYF
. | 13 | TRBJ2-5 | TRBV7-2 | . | TGTGCCAGCAGCTTTGACGGCCGAGAGACCCAGTACTTC | CASSFDGRETQYF
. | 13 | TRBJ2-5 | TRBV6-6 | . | TGTGCCAGCAGTTACTTTGCGGGGGAGACCCAGTACTTC | CASSYFAGETQYF
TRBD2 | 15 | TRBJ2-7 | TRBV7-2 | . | TGTGCCAGCAGCTTCTGGACTAGCGGGGCCTACGAGCAGTACTTC | CASSFWTSGAYEQYF
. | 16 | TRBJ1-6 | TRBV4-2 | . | TGTGCCAGCAGCCAAGATCTTCAGGGTATGAATTCACCCCTCCACTTT | CASSQDLQGMNSPLHF
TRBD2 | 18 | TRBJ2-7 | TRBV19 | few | TGTGCCAGTAGTCCATTGGGACTAGCGGGAGGTACCTCCTACGAGCAGTACTTC | CASSPLGLAGGTSYEQYF
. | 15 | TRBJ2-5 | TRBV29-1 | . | TGCAGCGTTGTTCGACGGGGCGCCAACCAAGAGACCCAGTACTTC | CSVVRRGANQETQYF
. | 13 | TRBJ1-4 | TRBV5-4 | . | TGTGCCAGCAGCTTGGTAGGGCAGGAGCAACTGTTTTTT | CASSLVGQEQLFF
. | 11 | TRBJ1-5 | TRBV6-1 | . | TGTGCCAGCAGTGAATCCGCGCCCCAGCATTTT | CASSESAPQHF
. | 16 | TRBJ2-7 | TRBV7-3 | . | TGTGCCAGCAGCTTAACAAGACTACAAAGCTCCTACGAGCAGTACTTC | CASSLTRLQSSYEQYF
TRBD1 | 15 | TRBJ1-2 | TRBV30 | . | TGTGCCTGGAGCCCGGGACAGTCTCTCGACTATGGCTACACCTTC | CAWSPGQSLDYGYTF
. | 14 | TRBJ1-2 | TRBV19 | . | TGTGCCAGTAGTATAGCCAACGGAAACTATGGCTACACCTTC | CASSIANGNYGYTF
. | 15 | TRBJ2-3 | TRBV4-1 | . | TGCGCCAGCAGCCAAGATCCGGCTAGCACAGATACGCAGTATTTT | CASSQDPASTDTQYF
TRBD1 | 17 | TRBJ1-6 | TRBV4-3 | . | TGCGCCAGCAGCCAACGAGTGGGACAGCTGCAGAATTCACCCCTCCACTTT | CASSQRVGQLQNSPLHF
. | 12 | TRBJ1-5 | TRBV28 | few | TGTGCCAGCAGTTTAGGGTATCAGCCCCAGCATTTT | CASSLGYQPQHF
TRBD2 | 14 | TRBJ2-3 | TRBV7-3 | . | TGTGCCAGCAGCTCCGGGACTAGCGGATATACGCAGTATTTT | CASSSGTSGYTQYF
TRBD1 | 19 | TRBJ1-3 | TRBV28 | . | TGTGCCAGCAGTCCTCACTTCACCTCGACAGGGACCTATGGAAACACCATATATTTT | CASSPHFTSTGTYGNTIYF
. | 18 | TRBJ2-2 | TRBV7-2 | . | TGTGCCAGCAGCTTAGTTGGAGTCCTCCGAACGAACACCGGGGAGCTGTTTTTT | CASSLVGVLRTNTGELFF
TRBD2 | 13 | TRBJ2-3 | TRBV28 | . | TGTGCCAGCAGTCCGGGAGGGGCAGATACGCAGTATTTT | CASSPGGADTQYF
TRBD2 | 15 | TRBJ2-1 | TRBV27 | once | TGTGCCAGCAGTTTTTCCGGGACTAGATACAATGAGCAGTTCTTC | CASSFSGTRYNEQFF
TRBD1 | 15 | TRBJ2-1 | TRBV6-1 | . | TGTGCCAGCAGTGACACGGGACAGGGGCTCTCCGAGCAGTTCTTC | CASSDTGQGLSEQFF
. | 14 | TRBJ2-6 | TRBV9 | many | TGTGCCAGCAGCCCGTACTCCGGGGCCAACGTCCTGACTTTC | CASSPYSGANVLTF
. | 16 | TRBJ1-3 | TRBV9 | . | TGTGCCAGCAGTAACACAGCAGGCCTAACTGGAAACACCATATATTTT | CASSNTAGLTGNTIYF
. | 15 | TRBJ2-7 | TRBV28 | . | TGTGCCAGCAGTTTTCTGGGCGGACGATTCTACGAGCAGTACTTC | CASSFLGGRFYEQYF
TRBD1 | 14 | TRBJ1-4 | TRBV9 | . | TGTGCCAGCAGCGTAGACAGGGGGGGAGAAAAACTGTTTTTT | CASSVDRGGEKLFF
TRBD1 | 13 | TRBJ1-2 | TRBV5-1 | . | TGCGCCAGCAGCTTGGGACAGGGGGATGGCTACACCTTC | CASSLGQGDGYTF
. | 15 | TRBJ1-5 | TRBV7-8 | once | TGTGCCAGCAGCTTAGCGGTAGTGGGTTTGAGGCCCCAGCATTTT | CASSLAVVGLRPQHF
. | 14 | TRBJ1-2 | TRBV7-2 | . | TGTGCCAGCAGCCCCAACATGCAAGCGTATGGCTACACCTTC | CASSPNMQAYGYTF
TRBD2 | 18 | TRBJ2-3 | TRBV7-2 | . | TGTGCCAGCAGCTTCAGGACTAGCGGGGGGGCCGGGGCAGATACGCAGTATTTT | CASSFRTSGGAGADTQYF
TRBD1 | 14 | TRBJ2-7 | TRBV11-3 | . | TGTGCCAGCGATCCCGGGACAGGGTTCTTCGAGCAGTACTTC | CASDPGTGFFEQYF
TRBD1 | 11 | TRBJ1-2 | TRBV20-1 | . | TGCAGTGTTGACAGGGCGGATGGCTACACCTTC | CSVDRADGYTF
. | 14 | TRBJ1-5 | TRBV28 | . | TGTGCCAGCAGTCCTTACAGGGCCAATCAGCCCCAGCATTTT | CASSPYRANQPQHF
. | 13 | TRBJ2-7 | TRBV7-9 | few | TGTGCCAGCAGCTTAGGGACACCATACGAGCAGTACTTC | CASSLGTPYEQYF
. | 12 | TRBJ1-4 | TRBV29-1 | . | TGCAGCGTTTTGACAACTAATGAAAAACTGTTTTTT | CSVLTTNEKLFF
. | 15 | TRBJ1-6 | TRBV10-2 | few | TGCGCCAGCAGTGAGCTAGTAAAGTATAATTCACCCCTCCACTTT | CASSELVKYNSPLHF
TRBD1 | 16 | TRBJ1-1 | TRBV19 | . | TGTGCCAGTAGTATAGGGACAGGGGCCATAAACACTGAAGCTTTCTTT | CASSIGTGAINTEAFF
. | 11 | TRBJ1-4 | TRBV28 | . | TGTGCCAGCTCCCAGGGTGTGGTCAGGATTTTT | CASSQGVVRIF
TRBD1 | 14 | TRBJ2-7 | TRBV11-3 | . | TGTGCCAGCAGCTTGGGGACAGGGGTGTACGAGCAGTACTTC | CASSLGTGVYEQYF
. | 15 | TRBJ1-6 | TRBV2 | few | TGTGCCAGCAGCGAAACAGACAGTCGGTGGGGACCCCTCCACTTT | CASSETDSRWGPLHF
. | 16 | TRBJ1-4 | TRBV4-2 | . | TGTGCCAGCAGCCAAAGATTAGGGGGGGTTAATGAAAAACTGTTTTTT | CASSQRLGGVNEKLFF
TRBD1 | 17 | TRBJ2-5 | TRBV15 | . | TGTGCCACCAGCAGAGGGGACAGGGGGCCGCGAAAAGAGACCCAGTACTTC | CATSRGDRGPRKETQYF
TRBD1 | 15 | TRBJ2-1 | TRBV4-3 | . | TGCGCCAGCAGCCCCGGACAGGGGAGCGGTGATGAGCAGTTCTTC | CASSPGQGSGDEQFF
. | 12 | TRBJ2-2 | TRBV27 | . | TGTGCCAGCAGTTACAACACCGGGGAGCTGTTTTTT | CASSYNTGELFF
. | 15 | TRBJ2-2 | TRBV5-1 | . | TGCGCCAGCAGCTTGGTTGACGGGTCTTCCGGGGAGCTGTTTTTT | CASSLVDGSSGELFF
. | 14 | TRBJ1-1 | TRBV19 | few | TGTGCCAGTAGTATAGTGGCAGGGGCCGCATCAGCTTTCTTT | CASSIVAGAASAFF
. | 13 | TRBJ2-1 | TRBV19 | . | TGTGCCAGTAGTATACAGGATTACAATGAGCAGTTCTTC | CASSIQDYNEQFF
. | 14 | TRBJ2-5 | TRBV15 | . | TGTGCCACCAGCAGAGACAGTATCCAAGAGACCCAGTACTTC | CATSRDSIQETQYF
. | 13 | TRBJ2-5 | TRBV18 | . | TGTGCCAGCTCACCATCTCTCCGTGAGACCCAGTACTTC | CASSPSLRETQYF
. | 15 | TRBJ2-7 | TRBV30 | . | TGTGCCTGGAGTGTATTGACCAGGGGCTCCTACGAGCAGTACTTC | CAWSVLTRGSYEQYF
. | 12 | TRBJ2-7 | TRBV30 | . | TGTGCCTGGAGCAAATCCGGGGGCGAGCAGTACTTC | CAWSKSGGEQYF
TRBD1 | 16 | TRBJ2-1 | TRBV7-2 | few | TGTGCCAGCAGCTTACCTGGACAGGTGGGGGACAATGAGCAGTTCTTC | CASSLPGQVGDNEQFF
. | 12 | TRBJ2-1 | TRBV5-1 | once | TGCGCCAGCAGCTACCCGGGGGATGAGCAGTTCTTC | CASSYPGDEQFF
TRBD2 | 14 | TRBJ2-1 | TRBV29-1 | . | TGCAGCGTGCAACTAGCGCCGGCCTACAATGAGCAGTTCTTC | CSVQLAPAYNEQFF
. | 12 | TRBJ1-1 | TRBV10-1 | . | TGCGCCAGCACCCCGTCCAGGGAGGGAGCTTTCTTT | CASTPSREGAFF
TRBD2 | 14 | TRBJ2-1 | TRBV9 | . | TGTGCCAGCCGGCCTAGCGGGAGTGGCGATGAGCAGTTCTTC | CASRPSGSGDEQFF
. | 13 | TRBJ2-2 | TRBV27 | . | TGTGCCAGCAGTTCCCTGAGGACCGGGGAGCTGTTTTTT | CASSSLRTGELFF
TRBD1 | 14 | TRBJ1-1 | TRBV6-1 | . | TGTGCCAGCACCCCCCTGACAGGGGGCACTGAAGCTTTCTTT | CASTPLTGGTEAFF